The 17 T cell receptor beta chains listed next were all sequenced from one sample in a study of identical twins. TCRdb re-called the 5' RACE reads with MiXCR, one entry per CDR3 protein. The data show approximately 500,000 distinct CDR3 sequences, about 16% seen once. These same data were also listed under a study on yellow fever vaccine responses in identical twins.

Sequencing input: CD4+ T cells sorted from blood. The receptors were gathered from a woman between 18 and 30 years old in good health.

This clonotype was recorded a few times. The chain joins TRBV27 to TRBJ2-3, with TRBD1 matching 9 bases. Germline values: CDR1 MNHEY, CDR2 SMNVEV (reference sequence). The CDR3 loop spans 15 amino acids. V lost 3 bases, J lost 4 bases, and 5 bases stayed unmatched. CDR3 amino acids: CASSFWTGAADTQYF. The CDR3 bases are TGTGCCAGCAGTTTTTGGACAGGGGCGGCAGATACGCAGTATTTT.

This clonotype was counted between two and nine times. The rearrangement joins TRBV28 to TRBJ2-1, with 11 bases matching TRBD2. CDR1 and CDR2 from the germline V gene are MDHEN and SYDVKM. This CDR3 spans 17 amino acids. The ends lost 4 bases at V and 2 bases at J; junction bases unmatched: 7. The CDR3 here is CASSSSSGRFTYNEQFF. The DNA for the CDR3 is TGTGCCAGCAGTTCGTCTAGCGGGAGGTTTACCTACAATGAGCAGTTCTTC.

This clonotype was seen a handful of times. At one end the junction does not follow the germline gene, possibly because of a read error. The rearrangement joins TRBV20-1 to TRBJ2-1; tentatively, D is TRBD1 or TRBD2 (5 bases each). The CDR3 is 14 residues long. CDR1 and CDR2 (germline): DFQATT, SNEGSKA (reference sequence). The CDR3 region has the DNA TGCAGTGCTGGAGAGGGGAGCTCCTACAATGAGCAGTTCTTC. Residues: CSAGEGSSYNEQFF.

This clonotype showed up just a few times. This chain links TRBV7-8 with TRBJ2-1; 7 bases are a match to TRBD2. The junction had 10 bases not matched to a gene; V was cut back by 4 bases and J by 7 bases. The germline V gene encodes CDR1 SGHVS and CDR2 FQNEAQ. This CDR3 region has 15 residues. CDR3 bases: TGTGCCAGCAGCTCCCCGGGGGGACTAAGAAATGAGCAGTTCTTC. Translating gives CASSSPGGLRNEQFF.

This clonotype was picked up many times. In DNA form, the CDR3 reads TGTGCCAGCAGCACTCAGGGACAGTTGAGCTCCTACGAGCAGTACGTC. Its translation is CASSTQGQLSSYEQYV. The chain couples TRBV28 to TRBJ2-7; 7 nucleotides line up with TRBD1. The germline CDR1 and CDR2 sequences are MDHEN and SYDVKM. The junction had 11 bases not matched to a gene; V was cut back by 6 bases and J by 0 bases. The CDR3 is 16 amino acids.

In this sample, this clonotype turned up a few times. The chain has TRBV6-1 and TRBJ2-3; the D gene is possibly TRBD1 (6 bases). Germline CDR1 is MNHNS and CDR2 is SASEGT. V was pared by 6 bases and J by 3 bases, with 10 bases between. This CDR3 has 13 amino acids. The CDR3 is CASRIDRTDTQYF. CDR3 DNA: TGTGCCAGCAGGATAGACAGGACAGATACGCAGTATTTT.

This clonotype was seen a few times. V is TRBV6-1 and J is TRBJ2-7, with 8 bases lining up with TRBD2. This CDR3 is built from 15 residues. The ends lost 1 base at V and 3 bases at J; junction bases unmatched: 5. Germline CDR1 MNHNS, CDR2 SASEGT. DNA for the CDR3: TGTGCCAGCAGTGAAGAGGGACTAGTGGGCTACGAGCAGTACTTC. Its translation is CASSEEGLVGYEQYF.

This clonotype came up a few times. This chain links TRBV5-1 with TRBJ1-5; D is ambiguous. Trimming shortened V by 0 bases and J by 3 bases, and 10 bases separated the two germline ends. The CDR3 is 15 amino acids. Germline values: CDR1 SGHRS, CDR2 YFSETQ. This chain's CDR3 is CASSLGQNSNQPQHF. The CDR3 DNA follows: TGCGCCAGCAGCTTGGGGCAGAACTCCAATCAGCCCCAGCATTTT.

The CDR3 bases are TGTGCCAGCAGCTTTACAGGGTCACCTACGGAGCAGTACTTC. Translated, it gives CASSFTGSPTEQYF. The chain couples TRBV11-2 to TRBJ2-7, with a tentative D call TRBD1 (6 bases). This CDR3 comprises 14 residues. The V end was cut by 3 bases, the J end by 7 bases, with 16 bases between. CDR1 and CDR2 (germline): SGHAT, FQNNGV.

This clonotype showed up just a few times. CDR3 loop: CASSLDASGSTDTQYF. The CDR3 coding sequence is TGCGCCAGCAGCTTGGATGCTAGCGGGAGCACAGATACGCAGTATTTT. The chain is built from TRBV5-1 and TRBJ2-3; 8 nucleotides align to TRBD2. This CDR3 region has 16 residues. Germline V lookup: CDR1 SGHRS, CDR2 YFSETQ. The V segment lost 0 bases and the J segment 0 bases; nucleotides outside the gene matches: 3.

This clonotype was observed a few times. CDR3: CASSLEVYEQYF. CDR3 sequence (DNA): TGTGCCAGCAGCTTAGAGGTCTACGAGCAGTACTTC. The genes are TRBV7-8 and TRBJ2-7; D not resolved. Germline lookup yields CDR1 SGHVS and CDR2 FQNEAQ. This CDR3 comprises 12 residues. Trimming cost V 1 base and J 3 bases, with 4 bases left between them.

The CDR3 sequence is CASSERPGSTDTQYF. The CDR3 DNA follows: TGTGCCAGCAGCGAAAGACCCGGCAGCACAGATACGCAGTATTTT. This rearrangement joins TRBV7-2 to TRBJ2-3; D not resolved. The germline gives CDR1 SGHTA, CDR2 FQGNSA. V was trimmed by 5 bases and J by 0 bases, leaving 12 bases between them. The CDR3 has 15 residues.

This clonotype has more than one count but fewer than ten. The chain employs TRBV11-2 and TRBJ2-4; D ambiguous. This CDR3 is 16 amino acids long. V shed 1 base and J shed 0 bases, with 10 bases lying between them. CDR1 SGHAT and CDR2 FQNNGV come from the germline V gene. The CDR3 sequence: CASSLAGTLAKNIQYF. CDR3 in DNA: TGTGCCAGCAGCTTAGCGGGCACCTTAGCCAAAAACATTCAGTACTTC.

This chain uses TRBV28 with TRBJ2-7; 8 positions agree with TRBD1. The CDR3 covers 15 residues. Germline values: CDR1 MDHEN, CDR2 SYDVKM. Trimming at V came to 2 bases and at J to 5 bases, leaving 8 bases not matched to a gene. CDR3 DNA sequence: TGTGCCAGCAGTTTACCCCTGACAGGGGTCCACGAGCAGTACTTC. Protein product: CASSLPLTGVHEQYF.

This clonotype was observed a handful of times. This chain uses TRBV25-1 with TRBJ1-2, with TRBD1 matching 9 bases. The CDR3 covers 15 residues. Germline V gives CDR1 MGHDK, CDR2 SYGVNS. The V segment lost 1 base and the J segment 3 bases; nucleotides outside the gene matches: 3. CDR3: CASSELQGAYYGYTF. The CDR3 DNA reads TGTGCCAGCAGTGAATTACAGGGGGCCTACTATGGCTACACCTTC.

This clonotype occurred a few times. The rearrangement uses TRBV14 and TRBJ1-4; TRBD1 is a possible D gene (6 bases). The CDR3 is 17 amino acids. CDR1 SGHDN and CDR2 FVKESK come from the germline V gene. Trimming left V 1 base short and J 5 bases short, with 17 bases between. This CDR3 reads CASSQGTSAGANEKLFF. CDR3 in DNA: TGTGCCAGCAGCCAAGGAACGTCGGCAGGGGCAAATGAAAAACTGTTTTTT.

A few counts support this clonotype. The gene calls are TRBV7-9 and TRBJ1-1, with no clear D. The germline V gene encodes CDR1 SEHNR and CDR2 FQNEAQ (reference sequence). This CDR3 region has 14 residues. Between the trimmed V and J ends, which lost 5 bases and 4 bases, there was a span of 14 bases. For the CDR3, the DNA is TGTGCCAGCAGCCTATTTGCGGGTCGCACTGAAGCTTTCTTT. This codes for CASSLFAGRTEAFF.